These T cell receptor beta chains were read from a single sample in a study of persistence of HIV-infected CD4 T cells. These receptors have no known antigen. The data were produced by immunoSEQ multiplex PCR, yet TCRdb's version contains in-frame clones alone and is incomplete. In the table there are about 48,000 clones, more than 60% of which are singletons. This sample comprised CD4+ T cells sorted from PBMCs after approximately 19-hour stimulation, obtained from a patient who received antiretroviral therapy. The source of these receptors is an adult man with HIV who was CMV-seropositive. Both conserved end residues are part of each CDR3. The order of the fields is clone size, D gene, V gene, J gene, CDR3 protein, CDR3 DNA. The D gene is left open where the match is weak. Size tells how often a clone was seen (once, few, many) or the class of an expanded clone, and some rows leave it out.

once	.	TRBV12-3/TRBV12-4	TRBJ2-7	CASSFGGEQYF	TGTGCCAGCAGTTTTGGCGGGGAGCAGTACTTC
once	TRBD1	TRBV6-6	TRBJ1-2	CASKTGTDYGYTF	TGTGCCAGCAAGACCGGGACAGACTATGGCTACACCTTC
.	TRBD1	TRBV19	TRBJ1-1	CASSITGDTEAFF	TGTGCCAGTAGTATTACAGGGGACACTGAAGCTTTCTTT
once	.	TRBV18	TRBJ1-2	CASSPQMGRVDGYTF	TGTGCCAGCTCACCCCAGATGGGGCGCGTGGATGGCTACACCTTC
once	.	TRBV24-1	TRBJ2-3	CATSDSASKNTQYF	TGTGCCACCAGTGATTCCGCCAGCAAAAATACGCAGTATTTT
.	.	TRBV29-1	TRBJ2-7	CSVHRGPYEQYF	TGCAGCGTCCACCGGGGGCCCTACGAGCAGTACTTC
.	.	TRBV6-5	TRBJ1-5	CASTDGTSRKPQHF	TGTGCCAGCACCGATGGTACATCTCGCAAGCCCCAGCATTTT
.	TRBD2	TRBV27	TRBJ2-1	CASSPLKRGEQFF	TGTGCCAGCAGTCCCTTAAAGCGGGGCGAGCAGTTCTTC
.	.	TRBV6-1	TRBJ1-3	CASSGVGISSGNTIYF	TGTGCCAGCAGTGGGGTAGGGATCAGCTCTGGAAACACCATATATTTT
.	TRBD1	TRBV7-2	TRBJ1-5	CASSGQGGSNQPQHF	TGTGCCAGCAGCGGTCAGGGGGGAAGCAATCAGCCCCAGCATTTT
.	.	TRBV6-1	TRBJ1-2	CASSDDGPYGYTF	TGTGCCAGCAGTGACGACGGACCCTATGGCTACACCTTC
.	.	TRBV4-1	TRBJ2-5	CASSQIASPETQYF	TGCGCCAGCAGCCAAATAGCTAGCCCAGAGACCCAGTACTTC
.	TRBD1	TRBV18	TRBJ1-1	CASSPDRGLTEAFF	TGTGCCAGCTCACCGGACAGGGGGCTCACTGAAGCTTTCTTT
.	.	TRBV27	TRBJ2-7	CASSSNYEQYF	TGTGCCAGCAGTTCAAACTACGAGCAGTACTTC
.	TRBD1	TRBV5-1	TRBJ1-1	CASSPRQGRVTEAFF	TGCGCCAGCAGCCCCCGACAGGGAAGGGTCACTGAAGCTTTCTTT
.	.	TRBV5-6	TRBJ1-2	CASLTLGPNYGYTF	TGTGCCAGTCTAACACTTGGCCCGAACTATGGCTACACCTTC
.	TRBD1	TRBV19	TRBJ1-1	CASSWTGGVNTEAFF	TGTGCCAGTAGTTGGACAGGGGGCGTGAACACTGAAGCTTTCTTT
.	TRBD2	TRBV18	TRBJ2-1	CASSLTSGGAPNEQFF	TGTGCCAGCTCTCTCACTAGCGGGGGGGCCCCCAATGAGCAGTTCTTC
.	TRBD1	TRBV6-6	TRBJ1-2	CASREQGGYHGYTF	TGTGCCAGCAGGGAACAGGGGGGGTATCATGGCTACACCTTC
once	.	TRBV30	TRBJ1-2	CAWNPGGGGYGYTF	TGTGCCTGGAACCCCGGCGGGGGCGGCTATGGCTACACCTTC
.	.	TRBV7-9	TRBJ2-6	CASSSGQINSGANVLTF	TGTGCCAGCAGCTCAGGACAGATAAACTCTGGGGCCAACGTCCTGACTTTC
.	.	TRBV6-5	TRBJ1-4	CASSSGEKLFF	TGTGCCAGCAGTTCGGGGGAAAAACTGTTTTTT
.	.	TRBV5-5	TRBJ1-1	CASSLVIARQNTEAFF	TGTGCCAGCAGCTTGGTAATAGCCAGGCAGAACACTGAAGCTTTCTTT
few	.	TRBV25-1	TRBJ2-2	CASSEYNVRNTGELFF	TGTGCCAGCAGTGAATACAACGTGCGGAACACCGGGGAGCTGTTTTTT
.	.	TRBV30	TRBJ1-1	CAFYRRGNTEAFF	TGTGCCTTCTACAGGCGAGGGAACACTGAAGCTTTCTTT
.	.	TRBV10-3	TRBJ1-5	CAISEGGSQPQHF	TGTGCCATCAGTGAAGGAGGGAGTCAGCCCCAGCATTTT